The entry below describes one T cell receptor beta chain. Antigen: not known. This sample was included in a study of CXCR3-negative and CXCR3-positive naive CD8 T cells. Across the whole study: Total TRB output reached about 135 million reads, about 1.5 +/- 0.3 million per library.

The CDR3 totals 13 residues. Study outcomes and limitations: Partial loss of CXCR3 expression followed cryopreservation; most assays used fresh PBMCs. The study found that naive CXCR3-negative and CXCR3-positive cells shared TRBV-TRBJ usage, while memory cells differed.

UMI-labeled TRB cDNA libraries were prepared by 5' RACE. TCRdb reworked the 5' RACE reads into one entry per CDR3 protein, no DNA. The ten most abundant clones cover roughly 10% of a sample with about 30,000 distinct CDR3 sequences. Material: memory CD8+ T cells from blood. This receptor was identified in a human donor in good health. Some clones in this sample may be carry-over from other donors' samples. The chain is built from TRBV12-3 or TRBV12-4 and TRBJ2-7; TCRdb picks TRBD1, but there is no DNA to check that call. This chain's CDR3 is CASSPWADYEQYF.